The 7 T cell receptor beta chains reported below all come from one sample, sequenced in a study of blood T cell repertoires in COVID-19. TCRdb's table, derived via immunoSEQ multiplex PCR, lists solely in-frame clones and lacks some. The sample lists 80,000 or so clones; around nine tenths were seen once. The sequencing input was peripheral blood. The source of these receptors is a man aged 45 to 65 with acute or convalescent COVID-19.

The chain recombines TRBV2 with TRBJ2-5; 8 bases are shared with TRBD1. Per the germline V gene, CDR1 is SNHLY and CDR2 is FYNNEI. The CDR3 spans 18 residues. V dropped 2 bases and J dropped 0; count of bases not matched to a gene: 11. The CDR3 DNA follows: TGTGCCAGCAGTGAAAGTGGACAGGGCCACTTGTACCAAGAGACCCAGTACTTC. Translation: CASSESGQGHLYQETQYF.

The genes are TRBV9 and TRBJ1-3, with D tentatively TRBD1 (5 bases). CDR1 SGDLS and CDR2 YYNGEE come from the germline V gene. This CDR3 has 17 amino acids. Trimming pared 0 bases from V and 0 bases from J, leaving 13 bases between. The chain's CDR3 is CASSVDGARNSGNTIYF. The CDR3 nucleotides are TGTGCCAGCAGCGTAGATGGGGCCCGAAACTCTGGAAACACCATATATTTT.

This chain connects TRBV5-1 to TRBJ1-4; TRBD1 matches at 10 bases. CDR1 is SGHRS and CDR2 is YFSETQ in the germline V gene. Unmatched junction bases numbered 3, after V lost 0 bases and J lost 7 bases. The CDR3 length is 15 residues. The CDR3 protein is CASSLGQGAGEKLFF. The DNA of the CDR3 is TGCGCCAGCAGCTTGGGACAGGGGGCTGGTGAAAAACTGTTTTTT. The full variable domain, in which reference TRBV5-1 and TRBJ1-4 provide the parts outside the CDR3, is KAGVTQTPRYLIKTRGQQVTLSCSPISGHRSVSWYQQTPGQGLQFLFEYFSETQRNKGNFPGRFSGRQFSNSRSEMNVSTLELGDSALYLCASSLGQGAGEKLFFGSGTQLSVL.

The chain employs TRBV7-2 and TRBJ2-1; D might be TRBD2 (6 bases). This CDR3 spans 15 amino acids. V lost 5 bases and J 1 base, leaving 12 bases between the germline ends. Looked up from germline, CDR1 is SGHTA and CDR2 is FQGNSA. As DNA, the CDR3 is TGTGCCAGCAGCCCCCGGCGGGGATCCTACAATGAGCAGTTCTTC. It codes for CASSPRRGSYNEQFF.

DNA for the CDR3: TGTGCCAGCAGTTCCACTCACGGCTACACCTTC. This encodes CASSSTHGYTF. V is TRBV6-6 and J is TRBJ1-2; D not certain. Trimming took off 4 bases at V and 8 bases at J, with 8 bases between the two ends. There are 11 residues in the CDR3. Germline CDR1 MNHNY, CDR2 SVGAGI (reference sequence).

This sequence joins TRBV5-1 and TRBJ1-2, with a weak D call TRBD1 (6 bases). The V end was cut by 1 base, the J end by 4 bases, with 20 bases between. The CDR3 is 17 residues long. Germline V lookup: CDR1 SGHRS, CDR2 YFSETQ. CDR3 residues: CASSLRAGAAEFYGYTF. The CDR3 region has the DNA TGCGCCAGCAGCTTGAGGGCGGGGGCCGCTGAATTCTATGGCTACACCTTC. The full variable domain, its missing parts supplied by reference TRBV5-1 and TRBJ1-2, is KAGVTQTPRYLIKTRGQQVTLSCSPISGHRSVSWYQQTPGQGLQFLFEYFSETQRNKGNFPGRFSGRQFSNSRSEMNVSTLELGDSALYLCASSLRAGAAEFYGYTFGSGTRLTVV.

The chain uses TRBV7-3 and TRBJ2-6; 7 nucleotides line up with TRBD1. Germline V CDR1 and CDR2: SGHTA, FQGTGA. CDR3 length: 16 amino acids. The trim removed 5 bases at V and 0 bases at J, leaving 4 bases unmatched. DNA of the CDR3: TGTGCCAGCAGCCAAGACAGGGCCTCTGGGGCCAACGTCCTGACTTTC. It is translated as CASSQDRASGANVLTF. The entire variable domain, with the rest obtained from reference TRBV7-3 and TRBJ2-6, is as follows: GAGVSQTPSNKVTEKGKYVELRCDPISGHTALYWYRQSLGQGPEFLIYFQGTGAADDSGLPNDRFFAVRPEGSVSTLKIQRTERGDSAVYLCASSQDRASGANVLTFGAGSRLTVL.